The clone carrying this T cell receptor (beta chain) occurred many times. Its antigen is still unknown. This CDR3 region has 15 residues. The V gene's germline CDR1 is SGHKS and CDR2 YYEKEE (reference sequence). Trimming cost V 0 bases and J 4 bases; bases outside gene matches: 2. Molecular barcoded adaptors covering alpha/delta and beta/gamma chains were used on approximately 400 ng RNA. TCRdb passed the reads through MiXCR, listing each CDR3 protein once. The sample has 49,000 or so distinct CDR3 sequences; 10% to 15% are singletons. The sample is drawn from a study of read filtering for tumor transcriptome and immune sequencing. Study-wide context: R-ISS stage counts were under ten for I, about 16 for II, about seven for III.

General study findings and limits: Correlation between methods rose after single-read clonotypes were removed.

Sample: a population of CD138-negative cells sorted from bone marrow. The chain combines TRBV5-5 with TRBJ2-1; 9 bases align to TRBD1. The receptor was derived from a donor over 35 with multiple myeloma. The CDR3, as DNA: TGTGCCAGCAGCTTGGGGACAGGGGTATACAATGAGCAGTTCTTC. Amino acids: CASSLGTGVYNEQFF. Filled out from reference TRBV5-5 and TRBJ2-1, the complete variable domain reads DAGVTQSPTHLIKTRGQQVTLRCSPISGHKSVSWYQQVLGQGPQFIFQYYEKEERGRGNFPDRFSARQFPNYSSELNVNALLLGDSALYLCASSLGTGVYNEQFFGPGTRLTVL.